The sequence of this T cell receptor (beta chain) was determined in a study of radiation and T cells in renal cell carcinoma. Background on the study: Nephrectomy followed 15 Gy stereotactic body radiation by 4 weeks.

As regards this clone: Its specificity is not known.

Method: immunoSEQ multiplex PCR; TCRdb's copy keeps in-frame clones and lacks some. Of 120,000 or so clones in the sample, around 82% were seen once. Time point indicated: blood 2 weeks post-SBRT. Treatment specified: 15 Gy SBRT to primary tumor, nephrectomy 4 weeks later. Serial blood draws occurred at baseline and 2 and 4 weeks post-SBRT. Study-wide points: Top tumor clonotypes rose in blood 2 weeks post-radiation, then contracted.

The germline gives CDR1 SGDLS, CDR2 YYNGEE. The CDR3 covers 12 residues. V gave up 4 bases and J gave up 9 bases, with 11 bases separating them. The source material was blood, sampled from a patient whose treatment included radiotherapy and nephrectomy. The chain combines TRBV9 with TRBJ2-1; possibly TRBD2 for D (5 bases). The source is a man over 45 with renal cell carcinoma. Written as DNA, the CDR3 is TGTGCCAGCAGCCTTGGCGGGTTTGAGCAGTTCTTC. This encodes CASSLGGFEQFF.